The rows below give T cell receptor beta chains drawn from one sample of a study of T cells after yellow fever vaccination. A single record per CDR3 protein comes from TCRdb applying MiXCR to the 5' RACE reads. The table shows 450,000 to 600,000 distinct CDR3 sequences, with around an eighth occurring only once. The specimen was PBMCs, collected on the day of the yellow fever booster vaccination. Receptors were obtained from a man in his thirties or forties who received the YFV17D yellow fever vaccine. The CDR3 runs from the conserved cysteine through the conserved F or W. Fields, in order: D gene, V gene, clone size, J gene, CDR3 protein, CDR3 DNA. The D gene is left open where the match is weak. Some rows mark clone size as missing; the rest say once, few, many or name a class of expanded clone.

D: TRBD1; V: TRBV12-3/TRBV12-4; size: NA; J: TRBJ1-2; CDR3: CASSTDRGRGYTF; DNA: TGTGCCAGCAGCACCGACAGGGGGCGCGGCTACACCTTC
D: NA; V: TRBV20-1; size: NA; J: TRBJ2-1; CDR3: CSGQESYNEQFF; DNA: TGCAGTGGACAGGAGTCCTACAATGAGCAGTTCTTC
D: NA; V: TRBV6-2/TRBV6-3; size: few; J: TRBJ1-1; CDR3: CASSYNTDEAFF; DNA: TGTGCCAGCAGTTACAACACAGATGAAGCTTTCTTT
D: TRBD2; V: TRBV6-1; size: NA; J: TRBJ2-1; CDR3: CASRRTSGSNEQFF; DNA: TGTGCCAGCAGGAGGACTAGCGGGAGCAATGAGCAGTTCTTC
D: NA; V: TRBV20-1; size: many; J: TRBJ2-3; CDR3: CSARDPGGRRKDTQYF; DNA: TGCAGTGCTAGAGATCCGGGGGGCAGGAGAAAAGATACGCAGTATTTT
D: NA; V: TRBV9; size: NA; J: TRBJ2-6; CDR3: CASSPGGLSGANVLTF; DNA: TGTGCCAGCAGCCCTGGGGGGCTCTCTGGGGCCAACGTCCTGACTTTC
D: NA; V: TRBV7-2; size: NA; J: TRBJ1-5; CDR3: CASSPGLAAGSNQPQHF; DNA: TGTGCCAGCAGCCCAGGTTTGGCGGCGGGGAGCAATCAGCCCCAGCATTTT
D: NA; V: TRBV19; size: few; J: TRBJ1-3; CDR3: CASSIRDPERRGTGSGNTIYF; DNA: TGTGCCAGTAGTATCCGGGACCCAGAGAGGAGAGGGACCGGTTCTGGAAACACCATATATTTT
D: NA; V: TRBV2; size: few; J: TRBJ1-6; CDR3: CASRTLGQDNSPLHF; DNA: TGTGCCAGCAGGACTCTGGGACAAGATAATTCACCCCTCCACTTT
D: TRBD2; V: TRBV7-2; size: few; J: TRBJ2-7; CDR3: CASRKGTSLDTEIVASYEQYF; DNA: TGTGCCAGCAGGAAAGGGACTAGCTTAGATACCGAAATAGTCGCGTCCTACGAGCAGTACTTC
D: NA; V: TRBV7-8; size: few; J: TRBJ1-5; CDR3: CATGVPSTISNQPQHF; DNA: TGTGCAACTGGGGTACCCTCAACCATTAGCAATCAGCCCCAGCATTTT
D: NA; V: TRBV7-9; size: many; J: TRBJ1-3; CDR3: CASSFIQGAAGNTIYF; DNA: TGTGCCAGCAGCTTCATACAGGGCGCTGCTGGAAACACCATATATTTT
D: TRBD2; V: TRBV5-8; size: many; J: TRBJ2-5; CDR3: CASSSYGRVSETQYF; DNA: TGTGCCAGCAGCTCTTACGGGAGGGTGTCGGAGACCCAGTACTTC
D: NA; V: TRBV4-1; size: once; J: TRBJ1-2; CDR3: CASSQANRPNYGYTF; DNA: TGCGCCAGCAGCCAAGCGAACAGACCTAACTATGGCTACACCTTC
D: NA; V: TRBV20-1; size: NA; J: TRBJ2-3; CDR3: CSARAVGVTDTQYF; DNA: TGCAGTGCTAGAGCCGTGGGAGTCACAGATACGCAGTATTTT
D: TRBD1; V: TRBV6-9; size: NA; J: TRBJ2-7; CDR3: CAGQDRPYEQYF; DNA: TGTGCCGGACAGGACCGCCCCTACGAGCAGTACTTC
D: NA; V: TRBV29-1; size: NA; J: TRBJ2-7; CDR3: CSVSPVRSTEQYF; DNA: TGCAGCGTTTCCCCGGTGAGGTCGACCGAGCAGTACTTC
D: TRBD2; V: TRBV20-1; size: NA; J: TRBJ2-2; CDR3: CCARQGLADNTGELFF; DNA: TGCTGCGCTAGGCAGGGACTAGCGGATAACACCGGGGAGCTGTTTTTT
D: TRBD1; V: TRBV29-1; size: few; J: TRBJ1-1; CDR3: CSESGTGTEAFF; DNA: TGCAGCGAATCCGGGACAGGCACTGAAGCTTTCTTT
D: NA; V: TRBV20-1; size: NA; J: TRBJ1-1; CDR3: CSAKEGPPEAFF; DNA: TGCAGTGCTAAAGAGGGTCCCCCAGAAGCTTTCTTT
D: TRBD2; V: TRBV23-1; size: few; J: TRBJ2-2; CDR3: CASSQKTSGGELFF; DNA: TGCGCCAGCAGTCAGAAGACTAGCGGGGGGGAGCTGTTTTTT
D: NA; V: TRBV19; size: NA; J: TRBJ2-5; CDR3: CASSANRETQYF; DNA: TGTGCCAGTAGTGCTAACAGGGAGACCCAGTACTTC
D: TRBD1; V: TRBV19; size: few; J: TRBJ2-1; CDR3: CASSETRGPGGYNEQFF; DNA: TGTGCCAGTAGTGAGACCAGGGGGCCAGGGGGCTACAATGAGCAGTTCTTC
D: TRBD1; V: TRBV30; size: NA; J: TRBJ2-3; CDR3: CAWSGGTGRSDTQYF; DNA: TGTGCCTGGAGTGGAGGGACAGGGAGATCGGATACGCAGTATTTT
D: TRBD1; V: TRBV5-1; size: NA; J: TRBJ2-2; CDR3: CASSLVGQGVTNTGELFF; DNA: TGCGCCAGCAGCTTGGTAGGACAGGGGGTGACGAACACCGGGGAGCTGTTTTTT
D: NA; V: TRBV4-2; size: few; J: TRBJ2-2; CDR3: CASSQTGGRGDTGELFF; DNA: TGTGCCAGCAGCCAAACCGGGGGCAGGGGGGACACCGGGGAGCTGTTTTTT
D: TRBD1; V: TRBV28; size: few; J: TRBJ1-6; CDR3: CASSFGTGNPLHF; DNA: TGTGCCAGCAGTTTCGGGACAGGGAACCCCCTCCACTTT
D: TRBD1; V: TRBV30; size: NA; J: TRBJ2-5; CDR3: CAWSRGQVQETQYF; DNA: TGTGCCTGGAGTAGGGGACAGGTACAAGAGACCCAGTACTTC